These 14 T cell receptor beta chains were sequenced from one sample in a study of T cell responses to AZD1222 COVID-19 vaccine. Measured with immunoSEQ multiplex PCR; TCRdb has only the in-frame clones, and not every one. The data show about 160,000 clones, around nine tenths seen once. This specimen was peripheral blood, taken on day 0 of AZD1222 vaccination. Every receptor here comes from an adult in good health.

The chain recombines TRBV7-2 with TRBJ1-6; weak D call: TRBD1 (6 bases). This CDR3 has 16 amino acids. Trimming cost V 5 bases and J 7 bases, with 18 bases left between them. Germline V gives CDR1 SGHTA, CDR2 FQGNSA. The CDR3 DNA reads as TGTGCCAGCAGCCCCACCCCCACAGGGCCAAATTCACCCCTCCACTTT. It is translated as CASSPTPTGPNSPLHF.

V is TRBV7-6 and J is TRBJ2-7; 10 nucleotides align to TRBD2. This CDR3 contains 16 residues. Trimming took 1 base from V and 4 from J; bases not matched to a gene: 7. Germline V gene lookup returns CDR1 SGHVS and CDR2 FNYEAQ. The CDR3 DNA is TGTGCCAGCAGCTTAGGTACCTTACTAGCGGGATACGAGCAGTACTTC. Protein sequence: CASSLGTLLAGYEQYF. Together with reference TRBV7-6 and TRBJ2-7, the CDR3 gives the full variable domain: GAGVSQSPRYKVTKRGQDVALRCDPISGHVSLYWYRQALGQGPEFLTYFNYEAQQDKSGLPNDRFSAERPEGSISTLTIQRTEQRDSAMYRCASSLGTLLAGYEQYFGPGTRLTVT.

With regard to this clone: Other DNA sequences of this sample code for an identical CDR3. The V and J genes are TRBV29-1 and TRBJ1-2; tentative D call: TRBD1 (5 bases). The CDR3 extends over 12 amino acids. Germline values: CDR1 SQVTM, CDR2 ANQGSEA. Trimming stripped 3 bases from V and 8 bases from J, with 13 bases between. The CDR3 sequence is CSVDRQGYGYTF. The CDR3 DNA reads TGCAGCGTTGATAGGCAGGGTTACGGCTACACCTTC.

This clone was counted once. V and J are TRBV4-3 and TRBJ1-3, with no clear D. This CDR3 region has 16 residues. The germline V and J ends were trimmed by 0 bases and 1 base, with 10 bases remaining between them. Per germline, CDR1 LGHNA and CDR2 YSLEER. Here the CDR3 reads CASSQDPAESGNTIYF. The DNA for the CDR3 is TGCGCCAGCAGCCAAGATCCAGCCGAATCTGGAAACACCATATATTTT.

The chain has TRBV7-2 and TRBJ1-2, with unresolved D. This CDR3 spans 14 amino acids. The V gene's germline CDR1 is SGHTA and CDR2 FQGNSA. Trimming pared 3 bases from V and 0 bases from J, leaving 8 bases between. The CDR3 DNA is TGTGCCAGCAGCTTTTACAGAACTAACTATGGCTACACCTTC. Its translation: CASSFYRTNYGYTF.

The chain carries TRBV9 and TRBJ1-3; TRBD1 is a possible D gene (6 bases). CDR1 is SGDLS and CDR2 is YYNGEE in the germline V gene. The CDR3 has 14 residues. Trimming took 6 bases from V and 4 from J, leaving 14 bases between them. Here the CDR3 reads CASNPQGGGNTIYF. The CDR3 DNA follows: TGTGCCAGCAACCCACAGGGAGGGGGAAACACCATATATTTT.

The gene calls are TRBV30 and TRBJ2-3, with 8 bases that match TRBD2. The CDR3 extends over 15 amino acids. Trimming at V came to 0 bases and at J to 2 bases, leaving 4 bases not matched to a gene. The germline gives CDR1 GTSNPN, CDR2 SVGIG (reference sequence). The CDR3 region has the DNA TGTGCCTGGAGTGTCGGCGGGGGGTACACAGATACGCAGTATTTT. The encoded protein is CAWSVGGGYTDTQYF.

This clone was detected only once. The rearrangement uses TRBV7-8 and TRBJ1-4; 8 nucleotides agree with TRBD1. This CDR3 region has 14 residues. Germline V gene data show CDR1 as SGHVS and CDR2 as FQNEAQ. After removal of 5 bases from V and 8 bases from J, the junction contained 7 bases not matched to a gene. The CDR3: CASSQGQGEEKLFF. As DNA, the CDR3 is TGTGCCAGCAGCCAAGGACAGGGTGAAGAAAAACTGTTTTTT.

The rearrangement uses TRBV6-5 and TRBJ2-5, with a possible D match to TRBD1 (5 bases). The CDR3 contains 16 residues. Trimming stripped 3 bases from V and 7 bases from J, with 21 bases between. CDR1 is MNHEY and CDR2 is SVGAGI in the germline V gene. The CDR3 DNA reads TGTGCCAGCAGTTATAGTTGGAGTGGGAAGCAGGGGACCCAGTACTTC. This encodes CASSYSWSGKQGTQYF.

This clone is medium-sized. The V call is TRBV28, the J call TRBJ1-6, with D uncertain. The CDR3 consists of 14 residues. Per the germline V gene, CDR1 is MDHEN and CDR2 is SYDVKM. Between the trimmed V and J ends, which lost 3 bases and 7 bases, there was a span of 10 bases. CDR3 nucleotide sequence: TGTGCCAGCAGTTTGAGCGTTGAGAATTCACCCCTCCACTTT. This translates into CASSLSVENSPLHF.

The chain employs TRBV10-3 and TRBJ2-4; 7 nucleotides match TRBD2. The CDR3 consists of 19 residues. V was clipped by 1 base and J by 0 bases; unmatched bases: 12. Germline CDR1 and CDR2: ENHRY and SYGVKD. DNA for the CDR3: TGTGCCATCAGTGAGTTAGCTGGGTCTAGCGGCCTAGCCAAAAACATTCAGTACTTC. It specifies CAISELAGSSGLAKNIQYF.

CDR3 DNA: TGCGCCAGCGGAGGAGGGACAGGGACCGGGGAGCTGTTTTTT. This sequence encodes CASGGGTGTGELFF. V is TRBV4-1 and J is TRBJ2-2, with 9 bases matching TRBD1. In germline, CDR1 is MGHRA, CDR2 YSYEKL. The CDR3 totals 14 residues. The trim removed 8 bases at V and 5 bases at J, leaving 6 bases unmatched.

This chain connects TRBV6-2 or TRBV6-3 to TRBJ1-2, with 7 nucleotides matching TRBD1. Germline V gene sequence: CDR1 MNHEY, CDR2 SVGEGT. The junction had 10 bases not matched to a gene; V was cut back by 6 bases and J by 3 bases. This CDR3 has 15 amino acids. For the CDR3, the DNA is TGTGCCAGCAGCTTTTCGGGACAGTGGTACTATGGCTACACCTTC. It translates to CASSFSGQWYYGYTF.

This chain connects TRBV9 to TRBJ2-3, with D unresolved. CDR3 length equals 15 residues. Trimming shortened V by 1 base and J by 1 base, and 10 bases separated the two germline ends. Germline CDR1 reads SGDLS; CDR2 reads YYNGEE. CDR3 residues: CASSVSPGRTDTQYF. Written as DNA, the CDR3 is TGTGCCAGCAGCGTATCGCCCGGTCGCACAGATACGCAGTATTTT.